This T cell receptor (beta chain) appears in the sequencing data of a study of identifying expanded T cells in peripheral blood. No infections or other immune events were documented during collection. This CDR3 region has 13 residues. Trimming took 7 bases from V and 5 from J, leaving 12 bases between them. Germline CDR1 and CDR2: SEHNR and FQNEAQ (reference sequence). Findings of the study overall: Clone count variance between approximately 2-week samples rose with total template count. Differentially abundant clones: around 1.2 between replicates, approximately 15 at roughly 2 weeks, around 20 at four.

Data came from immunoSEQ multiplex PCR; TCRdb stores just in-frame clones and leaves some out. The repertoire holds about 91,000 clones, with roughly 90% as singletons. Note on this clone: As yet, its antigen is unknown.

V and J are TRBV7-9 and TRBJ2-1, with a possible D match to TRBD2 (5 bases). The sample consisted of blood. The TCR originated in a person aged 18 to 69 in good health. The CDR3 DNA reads TGTGCCAGCACGGGGTATCCCGACAATGAGCAGTTCTTC. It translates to CASTGYPDNEQFF.